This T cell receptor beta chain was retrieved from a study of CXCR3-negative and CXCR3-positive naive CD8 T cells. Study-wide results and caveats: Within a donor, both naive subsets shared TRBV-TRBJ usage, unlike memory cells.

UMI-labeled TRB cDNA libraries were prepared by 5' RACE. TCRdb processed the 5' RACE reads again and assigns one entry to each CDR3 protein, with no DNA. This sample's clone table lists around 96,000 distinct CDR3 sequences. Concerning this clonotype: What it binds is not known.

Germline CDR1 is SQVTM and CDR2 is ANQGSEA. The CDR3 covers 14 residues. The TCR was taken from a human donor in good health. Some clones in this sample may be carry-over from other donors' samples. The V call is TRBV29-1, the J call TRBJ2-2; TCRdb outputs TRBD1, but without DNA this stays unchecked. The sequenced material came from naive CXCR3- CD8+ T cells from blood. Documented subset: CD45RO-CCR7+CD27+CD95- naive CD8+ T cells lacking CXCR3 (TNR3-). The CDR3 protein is CSVPGQENTGELFF.